Listed here is a single T cell receptor beta chain. The data derive from a study of blood T cell repertoires in COVID-19. Looked up from germline, CDR1 is SGHRS and CDR2 is YFSETQ. The J segment lost 7 bases and the V segment lost 1 base, leaving 8 bases of the junction unmatched. The CDR3 consists of 15 residues. In the source study's methods: The authors estimated nucleated cell counts from reference gene primer amplification. Profiled with immunoSEQ multiplex PCR; TCRdb holds only in-frame clones, not every one. The V and J calls and the clone size are those of that table, but D and trimming were determined from the DNA. The data contain 55,000 to 85,000 clones, roughly 80% of them seen just once; the ten biggest clones take up 0.83%.

V is TRBV5-1 and J is TRBJ2-1, with 7 bases that match TRBD1. Sample: peripheral blood. The receptor was isolated from a woman aged 65 to 85 with acute or convalescent COVID-19. CDR3 sequence: CASSLSGTAHNEQFF. The CDR3, as DNA: TGCGCCAGCAGCTTGTCCGGGACAGCACATAATGAGCAGTTCTTC.